The present T cell receptor beta chain was sequenced within a study of T cell responses to AZD1222 COVID-19 vaccine. Study summary: Combined were second doses at about 4 or about 12 weeks. Study-wide results and limits: Repertoires were obtained only post-peak T cell response. Across spike, vaccine-associated CD4 TCRs were found, dominant at 160-218 and 743-854. At baseline, just five to seven AZD1222 recipients tested seropositive.

Sequencing used immunoSEQ multiplex PCR; TCRdb keeps in-frame clones, though not all of them. The sample shows around 120,000 clones, more than 85% of them seen only once. This CDR3 contains 17 residues. V was shortened by 3 bases and J by 0 bases, with 16 bases between the two germline ends. Germline CDR1 is SGHNT and CDR2 is YYREEE (reference sequence). With regard to this clone: Its antigen is as yet unknown.

The chain joins TRBV5-4 to TRBJ1-3; D unresolved. The clonotype comes from an adult in good health. This specimen consisted of peripheral blood, obtained on day 0 of AZD1222 vaccination. The CDR3 DNA reads TGTGCCAGCAGCTCCCGGTTTGAGGGCGGCTCTGGAAACACCATATATTTT. It translates to CASSSRFEGGSGNTIYF.